This TCR beta chain is from a study of T cell changes during pregnancy in multiple sclerosis. Sequencing used immunoSEQ multiplex PCR; TCRdb keeps in-frame clones, though not all of them. The table records 35,000 to 40,000 clones, around nine tenths of them present only once. V gave up 4 bases and J gave up 6 bases; unmatched junction bases: 8. The CDR3 spans 16 residues. Germline V lookup: CDR1 SGHTA, CDR2 FQGNSA. The clonotype comes from a female donor in good health, enrolled as a control in a pregnancy study. The starting material was CD4+ T cells from peripheral blood mononuclear cells, obtained in the third trimester of pregnancy. The V and J genes are TRBV7-2 and TRBJ2-1; 11 nucleotides line up with TRBD2. The CDR3 DNA reads as TGTGCCAGCAGCTATACCCCGGGACTAGCGGCCAATGAGCAGTTCTTC. As protein: CASSYTPGLAANEQFF.